This TCR beta chain was profiled in a study of OX40 agonist ivuxolimab in advanced cancers. Study-wide background: Ivuxolimab doses were 0.01, 0.1, 0.3, 1.5, 3 or 10 mg/kg every 2 weeks.

This CDR3 comprises 14 residues. Germline CDR1 reads PRHDT; CDR2 reads FYEKMQ (reference sequence). Trimming took 4 bases from V and 4 from J; bases not matched to a gene: 6. Excluded were patients having autoimmune disease history or systemic immunosuppression. Cycle 7 day 1, cycle 4 day 1, and baseline were the timepoints at which blood was sampled. Only in-frame clones appear in the TCRdb table, and some are missing; sequencing was by immunoSEQ multiplex PCR. Found here are 60,000 to 85,000 clones, about 90% of them singletons; the top ten hold roughly 9%. The sequenced sample was CD4+ or CD8+ T cells sorted from blood, obtained in a trial of the OX40 agonist ivuxolimab. This receptor was taken from an adult with an advanced solid tumor such as melanoma, head and neck, liver or kidney cancer. This rearrangement joins TRBV13 to TRBJ1-1, with TRBD1 identical over 7 bases. The CDR3 DNA is TGTGCCAGCAGCTCCTCAGGGGGTACCACTGAAGCTTTCTTT. This translates into CASSSSGGTTEAFF. Full variable domain (rest looked up from reference TRBV13 and TRBJ1-1): AAGVIQSPRHLIKEKRETATLKCYPIPRHDTVYWYQQGPGQDPQFLISFYEKMQSDKGSIPDRFSAQQFSDYHSELNMSSLELGDSALYFCASSSSGGTTEAFFGQGTRLTVV.